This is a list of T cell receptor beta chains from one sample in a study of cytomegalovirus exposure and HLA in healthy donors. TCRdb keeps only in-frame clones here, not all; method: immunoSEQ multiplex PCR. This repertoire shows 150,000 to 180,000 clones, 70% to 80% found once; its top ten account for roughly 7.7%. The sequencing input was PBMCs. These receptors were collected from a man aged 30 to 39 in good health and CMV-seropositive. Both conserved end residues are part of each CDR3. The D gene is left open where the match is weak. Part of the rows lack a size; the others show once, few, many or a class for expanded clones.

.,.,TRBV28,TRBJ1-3,TGTGCCAGCAGTTTATCCAACTCTGGAAACACCATATATTTT,CASSLSNSGNTIYF
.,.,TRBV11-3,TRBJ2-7,TGTGCCAGCAGCAGCGGACAGATCTACGAGCAGTACTTC,CASSSGQIYEQYF
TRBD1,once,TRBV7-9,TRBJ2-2,TGTTCCAGCAGGGTTGGGACAGGGGAGAACACCGGGGAGCTGTTTTTT,CSSRVGTGENTGELFF
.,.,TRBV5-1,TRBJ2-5,TGCGCCAGCAGCTTGGATGCTCCAGGGGACCAAGAGACCCAGTACTTC,CASSLDAPGDQETQYF
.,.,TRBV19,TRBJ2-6,TGTGCCAGTACCGACAGATCCTCTGGGGCCAACGTCCTGACTTTC,CASTDRSSGANVLTF
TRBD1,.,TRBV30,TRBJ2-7,TGTGCCTGGAACAGGGACAGCTACGAGCAGTACTTC,CAWNRDSYEQYF
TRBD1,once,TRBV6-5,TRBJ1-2,TGTGCCAGCAGTTACACAGGGACAGGGGGCTATGGCTACACCTTC,CASSYTGTGGYGYTF
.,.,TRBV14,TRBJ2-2,TGTGCCAGCAGCCAAGAGATAGCCGGGGAGCTGTTTTTT,CASSQEIAGELFF
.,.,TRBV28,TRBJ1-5,TGTGCCAGCAGTTCCTTTAGTAGGGGTCGGAGGGATCAGCCCCAGCATTTT,CASSSFSRGRRDQPQHF
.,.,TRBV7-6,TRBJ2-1,TGTGCCAGCAGCGGGGGGGCAGGGGTCTTCTACAATGAGCAGTTCTTC,CASSGGAGVFYNEQFF
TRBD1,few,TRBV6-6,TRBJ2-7,TGTGCCAGCAGTTACACGGGACAGGGGTTCGACGAGCAGTACTTC,CASSYTGQGFDEQYF
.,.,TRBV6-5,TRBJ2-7,TGTGCCAGCAGACCGACAGGCCCCAGCGAGCAGTACTTC,CASRPTGPSEQYF
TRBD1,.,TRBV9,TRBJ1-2,TGTGCCAGCAGCGCCTTAGGGACAGTAAACTATGGCTACACCTTC,CASSALGTVNYGYTF
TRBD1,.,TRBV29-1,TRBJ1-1,TGCAGCGTTGTTCTAGACAGGGGGAACACTGAAGCTTTCTTT,CSVVLDRGNTEAFF
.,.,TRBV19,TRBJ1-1,TGTGCCAGTAGTATAGCAACGGGGACTGAAGCTTTCTTT,CASSIATGTEAFF
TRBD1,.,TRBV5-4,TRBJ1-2,TGTGCCAGCAGCTTGGAAACAGGGGCGCAAGGCTACACCTTC,CASSLETGAQGYTF
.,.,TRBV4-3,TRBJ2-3,TGCGCCAGCAGCCAAGAAGACAGTCTCGCACACGGTACGCAGTATTTT,CASSQEDSLAHGTQYF